These 5 T cell receptor beta chains were sequenced from one sample in a study of long-term antiretroviral therapy in people with HIV. Sequencing used immunoSEQ v3.0 at survey level. Assay: immunoSEQ multiplex PCR; the TCRdb copy retains only in-frame clones and omits some. The sample comprises 20,000 or so clones, around 79% of which are singletons, and 5% to 7% rests with the top ten. The material was unsorted PBMCs, obtained at the start of antiretroviral therapy, before treatment. The receptors come from a man in his late teens or twenties with HIV.

This chain joins TRBV2 and TRBJ2-7, with TRBD2 matching 8 bases. The CDR3 length is 16 residues. The V segment lost 2 bases and the J segment 0 bases; nucleotides outside the gene matches: 6. Germline V lookup: CDR1 SNHLY, CDR2 FYNNEI. The CDR3 is CASSEFSGGGSYEQYF. CDR3 coding DNA: TGTGCCAGCAGTGAATTCTCGGGGGGGGGCTCCTACGAGCAGTACTTC.

The CDR3 protein is CASSPLDEQFF. The CDR3 bases are TGTGCCAGCTCACCATTGGATGAGCAGTTCTTC. The V and J genes are TRBV18 and TRBJ2-1; D is unclear. The CDR3 covers 11 residues. CDR1 and CDR2 from the germline V gene are KGHSH and LQKENI. Trimming took off 2 bases at V and 8 bases at J, with 4 bases between the two ends.

CDR3 sequence reads: CASRSTFRGSGADTQYF. Written as DNA, the CDR3 is TGTGCAAGTCGCTCAACCTTTCGCGGGAGTGGGGCAGATACGCAGTATTTT. The chain is built from TRBV12-2 and TRBJ2-3; no DNA check was done on the table's D call, TRBD2. TRBV12-2 is a pseudogene segment. The CDR3 runs 17 residues.

The chain recombines TRBV19 with TRBJ2-2, with 9 bases aligning to TRBD2. The CDR3 runs 16 residues. Germline assignment: CDR1 LNHDA and CDR2 SQIVND (reference sequence). With V trimmed by 3 bases and J by 1 base, 3 bases remained unmatched. The CDR3 nucleotides are TGTGCCAGTAGTATCTCACTAGCGGGGAACACCGGGGAGCTGTTTTTT. It codes for CASSISLAGNTGELFF.

The CDR3 nucleotides read TGTGCCAGCAGCTTAACCTCCGGGACGGAACCTTCTGGGGCCAACGTCCTGACTTTC. It encodes CASSLTSGTEPSGANVLTF. V is TRBV5-4 and J is TRBJ2-6; D assignment may be TRBD1 or TRBD2 (5 bases each). V was clipped by 2 bases and J by 1 base, with 19 bases between them. This CDR3 contains 19 residues. CDR1 is SGHNT and CDR2 is YYREEE in the germline V gene (reference sequence).